This TCR beta chain was observed in a study of CD8 T cells in ankylosing spondylitis (dated by TCRdb to 2015 to 2018). Study-level background: T cell receptor beta repertoires were profiled in healthy donors and ankylosing spondylitis patients so that disease-linked TCR variants could be found. The full study cohort comprised around 25 ankylosing spondylitis patients and roughly 110 healthy donors. Peripheral blood was sampled, and synovial fluid was also collected from ankylosing spondylitis patients. The full study reports these points: A CD8+ phenotype was shown by the disease-linked clones, which were found at relatively low frequencies in peripheral blood. Blood from ankylosing spondylitis patients appeared to be characterized by a TCR beta motif made up of under ten highly homologous amino acid variants. Some motif variants were previously reported in synovial fluid and blood of reactive arthritis patients, suggesting common disease-initiation mechanisms. The disease-linked clones were reported to be significantly enriched in matched synovial fluid samples from ankylosing spondylitis patients.

The CDR3 starts with the cysteine, ends with the phenylalanine, and has 14 residues. Only the CDR3 DNA stays, 42 bases, in frame from base 1. Relative to germline, V is 4 bases shorter and J is 3 bases shorter, with 11 bases between their ends. CDR1 and CDR2 (SGHRS, YFSETQ) derive from the germline V gene. The listed sequencing device is Illumina HiSeq 2500. Quantitative 5'-RACE with molecular barcodes was used to prepare TCR beta libraries. The authors' analysis ran thus. A new computational method based on a probabilistic model of VDJ rearrangement was used to identify disease-linked TCR variants. TCRdb handled the public reads itself, with Q25 trimming in fastp and clone calling in MiXCR, and kept productive beta chains. Every entry covers one CDR3 protein and lists the most common genes and DNA from its rows. It is TCRdb's table, rather than the study itself, that gives the V and J calls and clone size. This sample is represented by under 250,000 distinct CDR3 sequences; about 7% of them were singletons. Around 14% of the sample is taken by the ten largest.

This clonotype appeared many times. It has no known antigen specificity. The record has no base qualities; no much larger clone is one base away. This sequence uses TRBV5-1 and TRBJ2-1; TRBD1 could be the D gene, as 6 bases match. The source of this sequence is a male donor with ankylosing spondylitis. The sequencing input was blood, either unsorted or a sorted T cell fraction (not recorded which). The DNA reads as follows: TGCGCCAGCAGCCCCGAGGGGGACTACAATGAGCAGTTCTTC. Its translation is CASSPEGDYNEQFF.